Listed below are T cell receptor beta chains from one sample, sequenced in a study of response to subunit inactivated influenza vaccine. From the RT-PCR reads, TCRdb called clonotypes with MiXCR, one entry per CDR3 protein. In the table there are around 200,000 distinct CDR3 sequences, about 9.3% of which are singletons. The specimen comprised non-naive T cells sorted from PBMCs, sampled on the day of vaccination. Receptors were obtained from a man over 45 who received an inactivated influenza vaccine. CDR3s include the opening cysteine and the closing phenylalanine or tryptophan. A D gene is named only where the DNA matches it firmly. Clone size is shown for a subset of rows, as once, few, many or a class of expanded clone.

TRBV5-1,-,-,TRBJ2-7,CASSLGEDFYEQYF,TGCGCCAGCAGCTTGGGGGAGGATTTCTACGAGCAGTACTTC
TRBV20-1,few,-,TRBJ2-6,CSARDGRHRANVLTF,TGCAGTGCTAGAGATGGGCGGCATAGGGCCAACGTCCTGACTTTC
TRBV27,-,-,TRBJ2-1,CASSLQSSYNEQFF,TGTGCCAGCAGTCTGCAGAGCTCCTACAATGAGCAGTTCTTC
TRBV15,-,TRBD1,TRBJ2-2,CATSRGDRAATGELFF,TGTGCCACCAGCAGGGGGGACAGGGCGGCCACCGGGGAGCTGTTTTTT
TRBV12-3/TRBV12-4,-,TRBD2,TRBJ2-2,CASSWAGGGTGELFF,TGTGCCAGCAGTTGGGCGGGAGGCGGGACCGGGGAGCTGTTTTTT
TRBV5-5,few,TRBD1,TRBJ2-2,CASSSRQGVTGELFF,TGTGCCAGCAGCTCACGACAGGGGGTGACCGGGGAGCTGTTTTTT
TRBV28,many,-,TRBJ2-1,CASSLYRGTLSYNEQFF,TGTGCCAGCAGTTTATATCGGGGAACCCTATCCTACAATGAGCAGTTCTTC
TRBV9,few,-,TRBJ2-7,CASSPRSTAIYEQYF,TGTGCCAGCAGCCCCCGGTCCACGGCAATCTACGAGCAGTACTTC
TRBV4-1,many,TRBD1,TRBJ1-1,CASSLRTGQTEAFF,TGCGCCAGCAGCCTACGGACAGGGCAGACTGAAGCTTTCTTT
TRBV10-2,many,TRBD1,TRBJ2-7,CASSDRINRGRLAEQYF,TGCGCCAGCAGTGACCGCATCAACAGGGGACGCTTAGCCGAGCAGTACTTC
TRBV5-6,many,-,TRBJ2-7,CASSLDVYEQYF,TGTGCCAGCAGCTTGGACGTATACGAGCAGTACTTC
TRBV7-6,few,-,TRBJ2-2,CASSAAWELFF,TGTGCCAGCAGTGCTGCCTGGGAGCTGTTTTTT
TRBV19,many,-,TRBJ2-7,CASSIGTGSYEQYF,TGTGCCAGTAGTATAGGAACAGGGTCCTACGAGCAGTACTTC
TRBV2,-,-,TRBJ2-7,CARCFSFGAGQKPYYEQYF,TGTGCCCGCTGTTTTTCCTTTGGGGCCGGACAGAAACCTTACTACGAGCAGTACTTC
TRBV7-9,few,-,TRBJ1-6,CASRATGDNSPLHF,TGTGCCAGCAGGGCGACAGGTGATAATTCACCCCTCCACTTT
TRBV7-9,-,TRBD2,TRBJ2-5,CASSFGGEETQYF,TGTGCCAGCAGCTTCGGGGGGGAAGAGACCCAGTACTTC
TRBV30,-,TRBD1,TRBJ1-5,CALRRGGYSNQPQHF,TGTGCCCTCCGTAGAGGGGGCTATAGCAATCAGCCCCAGCATTTT
TRBV14,few,-,TRBJ2-2,CASSPGGWGDTGELFF,TGTGCCAGCAGCCCCGGTGGTTGGGGTGACACCGGGGAGCTGTTTTTT
TRBV9,few,-,TRBJ2-7,CASGRGYEQYF,TGTGCCAGCGGCAGGGGCTACGAGCAGTACTTC
TRBV7-3,many,TRBD2,TRBJ2-1,CASSPSAGGPPFDEQFF,TGTGCCAGCAGCCCCTCAGCGGGAGGGCCTCCTTTCGATGAGCAGTTCTTC
TRBV7-9,-,-,TRBJ2-7,CASSGVSSYEQYF,TGTGCCAGCAGCGGGGTCAGTTCCTACGAGCAGTACTTC
TRBV28,many,-,TRBJ2-7,CASSWQSLAQNYEQYF,TGTGCCAGCAGTTGGCAGTCCCTAGCGCAGAACTACGAGCAGTACTTC